What follows is one T cell receptor beta chain and its context. Its target is not known. The sample belongs to a study of shared clonotypes between healthy human individuals. The deep-level immunoSEQ assay was used. In the original processing: Quality scores were absent from the junction-only immunoSEQ sequences, so filtering differed. Only in-frame clones appear in the TCRdb table, and some are missing; sequencing was by immunoSEQ multiplex PCR. The D gene and trimming were derived from the DNA, and the V and J assignments and clone size from that table. The table records about 1.5 million clones, 98% of them present only once. CDR1 SEHNR and CDR2 FQNEAQ come from the germline V gene (reference sequence). CDR3 size: 18 residues. With V trimmed by 7 bases and J by 2 bases, 15 bases remained unmatched. Findings and limits, study-wide: Naive subsets usually exceeded memory subsets in estimated richness.

Negatively enriched CD4+ T cells were divided by CD45RA into naive and memory. The source of this sequence is a man aged 30 to 39 in good health. The chain links TRBV7-9 to TRBJ2-3, with 10 nucleotides matching TRBD2. The sample comprised naive CD4+ T cells sorted from blood. Sample subset: CD45RA+ positively selected. The CDR3 DNA sequence: TGTGCCAGCAAATCCTTCCTGGCTAGCGGGAGCACCACAGATACGCAGTATTTT. It is translated as CASKSFLASGSTTDTQYF.